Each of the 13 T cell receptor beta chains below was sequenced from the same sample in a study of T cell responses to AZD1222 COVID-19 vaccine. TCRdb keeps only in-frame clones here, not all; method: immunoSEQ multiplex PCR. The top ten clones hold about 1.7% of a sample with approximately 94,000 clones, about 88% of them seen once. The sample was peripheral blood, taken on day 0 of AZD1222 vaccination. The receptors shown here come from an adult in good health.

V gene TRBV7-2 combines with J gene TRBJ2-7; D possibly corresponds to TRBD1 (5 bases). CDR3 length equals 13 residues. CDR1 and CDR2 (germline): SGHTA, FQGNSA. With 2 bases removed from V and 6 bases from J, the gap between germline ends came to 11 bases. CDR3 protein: CASSLNQGGEQYF. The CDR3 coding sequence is TGTGCCAGCAGCTTAAATCAGGGTGGCGAGCAGTACTTC.

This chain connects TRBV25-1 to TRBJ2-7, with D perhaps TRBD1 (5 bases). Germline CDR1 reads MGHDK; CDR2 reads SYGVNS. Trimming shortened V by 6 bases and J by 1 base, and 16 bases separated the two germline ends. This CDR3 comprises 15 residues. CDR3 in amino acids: CASSPRALGSYEQYF. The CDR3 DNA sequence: TGTGCCAGCAGCCCCAGGGCGTTGGGTTCCTACGAGCAGTACTTC.

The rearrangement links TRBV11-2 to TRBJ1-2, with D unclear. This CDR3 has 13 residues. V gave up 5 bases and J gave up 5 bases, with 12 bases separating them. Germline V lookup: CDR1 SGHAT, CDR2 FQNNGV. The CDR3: CASSKDPEYGYTF. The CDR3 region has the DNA TGTGCCAGCAGCAAAGACCCCGAATATGGCTACACCTTC.

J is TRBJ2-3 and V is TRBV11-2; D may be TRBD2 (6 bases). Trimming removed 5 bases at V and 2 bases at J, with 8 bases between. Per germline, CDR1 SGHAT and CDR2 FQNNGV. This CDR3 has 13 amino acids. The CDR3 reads CASSREFTDTQYF. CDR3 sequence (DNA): TGTGCCAGCAGCCGGGAGTTCACAGATACGCAGTATTTT.

For the CDR3, the DNA is TGTGCCTCTCTTTCTAACTATGGCTACACCTTC. This codes for CASLSNYGYTF. This sequence joins TRBV28 and TRBJ1-2; D is ambiguous. V was pared by 11 bases and J by 0 bases, with 7 bases between. This CDR3 comprises 11 residues. Germline-derived CDR1 and CDR2 are MDHEN and SYDVKM.

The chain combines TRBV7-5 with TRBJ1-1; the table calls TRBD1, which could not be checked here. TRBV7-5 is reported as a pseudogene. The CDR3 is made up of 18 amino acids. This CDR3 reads CARSVPLGADRGGSEAFF. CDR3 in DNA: TGTGCCAGAAGCGTACCATTAGGGGCGGACAGGGGAGGCTCTGAAGCTTTCTTT.

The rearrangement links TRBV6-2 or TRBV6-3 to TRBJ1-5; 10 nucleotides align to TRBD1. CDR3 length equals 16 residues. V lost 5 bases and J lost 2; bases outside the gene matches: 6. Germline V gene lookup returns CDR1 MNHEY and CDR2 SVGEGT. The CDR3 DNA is TGTGCCAGCAGTCCCCGGGACAGGGGAGGCAATCAGCCCCAGCATTTT. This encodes CASSPRDRGGNQPQHF.

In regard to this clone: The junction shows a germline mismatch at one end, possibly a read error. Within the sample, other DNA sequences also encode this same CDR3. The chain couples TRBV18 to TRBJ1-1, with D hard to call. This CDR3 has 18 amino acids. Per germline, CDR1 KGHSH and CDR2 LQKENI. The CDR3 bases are TGTGCCAGCTCTCCACGGGCAGCCCTAACTGGAGGGAACACTGAAGCTTTCTTT. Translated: CASSPRAALTGGNTEAFF.

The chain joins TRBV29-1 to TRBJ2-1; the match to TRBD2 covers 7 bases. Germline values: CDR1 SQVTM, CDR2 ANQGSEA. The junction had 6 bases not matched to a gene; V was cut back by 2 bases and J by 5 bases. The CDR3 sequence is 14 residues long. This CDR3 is CSVERRLADNEQFF. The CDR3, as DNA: TGCAGCGTTGAACGGCGACTAGCAGACAATGAGCAGTTCTTC.

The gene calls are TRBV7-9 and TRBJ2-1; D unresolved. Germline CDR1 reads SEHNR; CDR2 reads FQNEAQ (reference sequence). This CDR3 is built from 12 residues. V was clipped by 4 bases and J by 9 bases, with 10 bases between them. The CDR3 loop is CASSSHHLEQFF. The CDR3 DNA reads TGTGCCAGCAGCTCCCACCACCTTGAGCAGTTCTTC. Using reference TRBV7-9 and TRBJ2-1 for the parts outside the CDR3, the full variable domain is DTGVSQNPRHKITKRGQNVTFRCDPISEHNRLYWYRQTLGQGPEFLTYFQNEAQLEKSRLLSDRFSAERPKGSFSTLEIQRTEQGDSAMYLCASSSHHLEQFFGPGTRLTVL.

In DNA form, the CDR3 reads TGTGCCAGCAGAGCCCGGGAGGAAAAACTGTTTTTT. Translating gives CASRAREEKLFF. This sequence joins TRBV28 and TRBJ1-4; no clear D gene. CDR1 is MDHEN and CDR2 is SYDVKM in the germline V gene. The germline V and J ends were trimmed by 6 bases and 8 bases, with 10 bases remaining between them. CDR3 length: 12 amino acids.

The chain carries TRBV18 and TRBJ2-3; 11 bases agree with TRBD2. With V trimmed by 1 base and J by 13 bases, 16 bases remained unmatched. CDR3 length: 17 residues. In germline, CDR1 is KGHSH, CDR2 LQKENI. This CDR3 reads CASSPQPTSGNNISEYF. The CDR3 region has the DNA TGTGCCAGCTCACCACAGCCGACTAGCGGGAACAACATAAGCGAGTATTTT.

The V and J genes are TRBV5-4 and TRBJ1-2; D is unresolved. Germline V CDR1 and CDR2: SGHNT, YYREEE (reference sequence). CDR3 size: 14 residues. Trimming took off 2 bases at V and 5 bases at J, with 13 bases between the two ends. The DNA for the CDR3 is TGTGCCAGCAGCTTACCCTACAAGGGTTATGGCTACACCTTC. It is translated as CASSLPYKGYGYTF.